Detailed here is one T cell receptor (beta chain). This entry belongs to a study of blood T cell repertoires in COVID-19. Study information: The United States, Italy and Spain provided the acute and convalescent COVID-19 samples. PBMCs, B-cell-depleted T cells, or T cells provided the cDNA or gDNA that made up the material.

One Seattle source followed patients from active infection through their disease course. Methods used by the authors: Amplified reference gene primers provided the basis for estimating nucleated cell counts. Libraries were prepared by immunoSEQ multiplex PCR; TCRdb keeps only in-frame clonotypes and omits some of them. The V and J calls and clone size were taken over from that table, and D and trimming were inferred from the DNA. Of about 270,000 clones listed, 65% to 85% are singletons. Trimming left V 5 bases short and J 9 bases short, with 17 bases between. The CDR3 is made up of 13 amino acids. Germline V gene lookup returns CDR1 SGHTA and CDR2 FQGTGA.

The sequenced material came from peripheral blood. The J gene is TRBJ2-7, the V gene TRBV7-3, with D maybe TRBD1 (6 bases). This sequence was found in a human donor with COVID-19, enrolled during active disease. The donor label of this sample is uncertain. This CDR3 is CASSDQQGTAQYF. The CDR3 nucleotides read TGTGCCAGCAGCGACCAACAGGGTACAGCGCAGTACTTC.